Described below is a single TCR beta chain sequence and its context. The antigen it recognizes is unknown. The data derive from a study of CXCR3-negative and CXCR3-positive naive CD8 T cells (dated by TCRdb to about 2019). About the full investigation: In total, roughly 140 million TRB reads were obtained, which works out to roughly 1.5 +/- 0.3 million reads per library. Diversity and physicochemical repertoire analyses covered about a dozen donors pooled from two independent experiments. For the TRBV-TRBJ cluster analysis, the naive subsets came from 5 donors, while the memory cells came from 3 donors.

The full study reports these points: Freshly isolated PBMCs were used for most assays because CXCR3 expression went down partially after cryopreservation. Because surface CD5, which is linked to self-reactivity in mice, was comparable between the naive subsets, TCR interaction strength was also inferred from the physicochemical properties of TRB CDR3s. Naive CXCR3-negative and CXCR3-positive cells from the same donor showed similar TRBV-TRBJ usage, whereas memory cells showed distinct patterns. Comparably high repertoire diversity was found in both naive subsets, whereas much lower repertoire diversity was found in memory CD8+ T cells. TRB CDR3s from CXCR3-positive naive cells showed higher hydrophobicity (lower Kidera factor 4), lower energy, and higher strength and volume indices than CXCR3-negative naive cells.

Each CD8+ T cell subset was flow-sorted in triplicate, and 250,000 to 350,000 cells per subset were placed directly into RLT lysis buffer. To exclude memory contaminants, naive CD8+ T cells were stringently defined as CD45RO-CCR7+CD27+CD95-. Using standard density gradient centrifugation, peripheral blood mononuclear cells were isolated from buffy coats. A FACSAria III was used to flow-sort naive CD8+ T cells into CXCR3-negative and CXCR3-positive populations. Total RNA was extracted from sorted cells with an RNeasy Mini Kit. The sequencing machine was a NextSeq 550. The Human TCR Profiling Kit (MiLaboratory) was used to prepare UMI-labeled 5' RACE TRB cDNA libraries. The full amount of extracted RNA was used for cDNA synthesis, and the full amount of resulting cDNA was used for PCR amplification. The libraries were made side by side, with each library going through the same number of PCR cycles. On the authors' methods: With a requirement of at least two reads per UMI, MIGEC and MiXCR extracted about 53,000 +/- 9,400 unique UMI-labeled TRB cDNA molecules per library. Each library averaged 40,000 +/- 10,000 functional in-frame TRB CDR3 nucleotide clonotypes without stop codons. After downsampling to 5000 UMI-labeled TRB molecules per sample, diversity metrics, including normalized Shannon-Wiener and Chao1, were computed in VDJtools. VDJtools computed clonotype-size-weighted physicochemical properties of the central five CDR3 residues: interaction energy, strength, volume and Kidera factor 4. TCRdb reprocessed the reads and lists each CDR3 protein sequence as a single entry, with no DNA. The authors' filters were not applied to this entry. The table kept for this sample lists tens of thousands of distinct CDR3 sequences. The ten largest account for over 1.2% of the sample.

The germline V gene (reference sequence) supplies CDR1 DFQATT and CDR2 SNEGSKA. The CDR3 spans 15 residues, from the cysteine through the phenylalanine. Only the protein is available. Sequencing was done on a sample of naive CXCR3- CD8+ T cells from blood. The cell subset or site tag for this specimen amounts to: CD45RO-CCR7+CD27+CD95- naive CD8+ T cells lacking CXCR3 (TNR3-). This TCR was recovered from a human donor in good health. Some clones in this sample may be carry-over from other donors' samples. The chain was built from TRBV20-1 and TRBJ2-7. The CDR3 region: CSARAPPDSSYEQYF.